Below are 20 T cell receptor beta chains sequenced from a single sample in a study of OX40 agonist ivuxolimab in advanced cancers. Libraries were prepared by immunoSEQ multiplex PCR; TCRdb keeps only in-frame clonotypes and omits some of them. The repertoire consists of fewer than 65,000 clones, with roughly 86% occurring once and the leading ten covering over 6%. The starting material was CD4+ or CD8+ T cells sorted from blood, obtained in a trial of the OX40 agonist ivuxolimab. The receptor set was obtained from an adult with an advanced solid tumor such as melanoma, head and neck, liver or kidney cancer.

J is TRBJ1-1 and V is TRBV4-1, with a possible D match to TRBD1 (5 bases). Germline CDR1 reads MGHRA; CDR2 reads YSYEKL. The CDR3 contains 14 residues. V lost 4 bases, J lost 1 base, and 10 bases lay in between. The CDR3, as DNA: TGCGCCAGCAGCCGCATACAGGAGAACACTGAAGCTTTCTTT. This translates into CASSRIQENTEAFF.

V is TRBV7-2 and J is TRBJ2-1, with D unclear. V was pared by 3 bases and J by 7 bases, with 16 bases between. Germline CDR1 and CDR2: SGHTA and FQGNSA. The CDR3 is made up of 15 amino acids. The chain's CDR3 is CASSFYGLVRNEQFF. CDR3 in DNA: TGTGCCAGCAGCTTTTATGGTCTAGTTAGGAATGAGCAGTTCTTC.

The chain couples TRBV18 to TRBJ1-3; a possible D gene is TRBD1 (5 bases). The V gene lost 0 bases and the J gene lost 0 bases, with 15 bases spanning the gap. This CDR3 has 18 amino acids. Per germline, CDR1 KGHSH and CDR2 LQKENI. The CDR3 DNA reads as TGTGCCAGCTCACCACCCCTACGGACACCTCTCTCTGGAAACACCATATATTTT. Residues: CASSPPLRTPLSGNTIYF.

The genes are TRBV2 and TRBJ2-7, with TRBD1 matching over 11 bases. Germline V gene sequence: CDR1 SNHLY, CDR2 FYNNEI. J lost 2 bases, V lost 6 bases, and 3 bases had no gene match. The CDR3 consists of 14 residues. The CDR3 DNA is TGTGCCAGCAGAAAGGGACAGGGGGCCTACGAGCAGTACTTC. Its protein product is CASRKGQGAYEQYF.

This clone was observed a single time. CDR3 loop: CASCGPGGTEAFF. CDR3 DNA: TGTGCCAGCTGCGGGCCCGGTGGCACTGAAGCTTTCTTT. The rearrangement links TRBV28 to TRBJ1-1; D unclear. The CDR3 is 13 residues long. V lost 8 bases, J lost 4 bases, and 14 bases lay in between. The germline V gene encodes CDR1 MDHEN and CDR2 SYDVKM. Looking up the rest from reference TRBV28 and TRBJ1-1 gives the full variable domain: DVKVTQSSRYLVKRTGEKVFLECVQDMDHENMFWYRQDPGLGLRLIYFSYDVKMKEKGDIPEGYSVSREKKERFSLILESASTNQTSMYLCASCGPGGTEAFFGQGTRLTVV.

The rearrangement joins TRBV7-9 to TRBJ1-1; TRBD1 is a possible D gene (6 bases). CDR1 and CDR2 (germline): SEHNR, FQNEAQ (reference sequence). The CDR3 covers 14 residues. Trimming pared 4 bases from V and 3 bases from J, leaving 12 bases between. CDR3 in amino acids: CASSSTGLDTEAFF. Written as DNA, the CDR3 is TGTGCCAGCAGCTCAACAGGGCTGGACACTGAAGCTTTCTTT.

The V gene is TRBV28, the J gene TRBJ2-7, with D possibly matching TRBD2 (5 bases). Germline CDR1 and CDR2: MDHEN and SYDVKM. The V end lost 1 base, the J end lost 6 bases, and 10 bases lay between the germline ends. CDR3 length: 13 amino acids. CDR3 nucleotides: TGTGCCAGCAGTTTATACCCGGGGTTCGAGCAGTACTTC. Protein: CASSLYPGFEQYF. Full variable domain (missing parts from reference TRBV28 and TRBJ2-7): DVKVTQSSRYLVKRTGEKVFLECVQDMDHENMFWYRQDPGLGLRLIYFSYDVKMKEKGDIPEGYSVSREKKERFSLILESASTNQTSMYLCASSLYPGFEQYFGPGTRLTVT.

In its sample, this clone was seen a few times. The chain joins TRBV20-1 to TRBJ1-1, with D possibly being TRBD1 (5 bases). Germline CDR1 and CDR2: DFQATT and SNEGSKA (reference sequence). V lost 3 bases and J lost 8, with 7 bases in between. This CDR3 is built from 10 residues. CDR3 sequence (DNA): TGCAGTGCTAGCAGGGTGGAAGCTTTCTTT. This gives the protein CSASRVEAFF.

The chain recombines TRBV1 with TRBJ2-7. TRBV1 constitutes a pseudogene. The CDR3 has 13 residues. CDR3 sequence: CTSSRTRPLEQYF. For the CDR3, the DNA is TGCACCAGCAGCCGGACCCGCCCGCTCGAGCAGTACTTC.

This clone turned up a few times. The genes are TRBV18 and TRBJ1-2, with D unclear. V was pared by 6 bases and J by 3 bases, with 14 bases between. Germline V CDR1 and CDR2: KGHSH, LQKENI. The CDR3 has 14 residues. The CDR3 DNA follows: TGTGCCAGCTCCCAAGAGGCGAATTACTATGGCTACACCTTC. Protein sequence: CASSQEANYYGYTF.

The CDR3 protein is CATSRDRRNNEQFF. The CDR3 DNA reads TGTGCCACCAGCAGAGATCGCCGGAACAATGAGCAGTTCTTC. The V call is TRBV15, the J call TRBJ2-1; unclear D gene. Trimming left V 0 bases short and J 5 bases short, with 8 bases between. The CDR3 covers 14 residues. Germline loops: CDR1 LNHNV, CDR2 YYDKDF (reference sequence).

This chain links TRBV28 with TRBJ2-7; 9 bases are shared with TRBD1. The germline gives CDR1 MDHEN, CDR2 SYDVKM. The length of the CDR3 is 14 residues. V lost 6 bases and J lost 5; bases outside the gene matches: 8. The CDR3 here is CASRGGDRAHEQYF. CDR3 DNA sequence: TGTGCCAGCAGGGGGGGGGACAGGGCCCACGAGCAGTACTTC.

This sequence joins TRBV7-2 and TRBJ2-1; D perhaps matches TRBD2 (6 bases). CDR3 length: 17 amino acids. The germline V and J ends were trimmed by 4 bases and 0 bases, with 16 bases remaining between them. Germline loops: CDR1 SGHTA, CDR2 FQGNSA. CDR3 DNA sequence: TGTGCCAGCAGCTCGGCCCCGGGACTGAGCTCCTACAATGAGCAGTTCTTC. Translated, it gives CASSSAPGLSSYNEQFF.

The rearrangement uses TRBV5-1 and TRBJ2-1, with 10 bases matching TRBD1. Trimming took 0 bases from V and 4 from J; bases not matched to a gene: 10. Germline assignment: CDR1 SGHRS and CDR2 YFSETQ. The length of the CDR3 is 18 residues. The DNA for the CDR3 is TGCGCCAGCAGCTTGGGAATTAGGGGACAGGGGCCTTACAATGAGCAGTTCTTC. This gives the protein CASSLGIRGQGPYNEQFF.

The chain combines TRBV10-2 with TRBJ2-7; D may be TRBD1 or TRBD2 (6 bases each). The CDR3 totals 15 residues. Germline lookup yields CDR1 WSHSY and CDR2 SAAADI. V was clipped by 7 bases and J by 2 bases, with 18 bases between them. CDR3 sequence: CASTVPGAGPYEQYF. CDR3 sequence (DNA): TGCGCCAGCACCGTACCGGGGGCCGGACCCTACGAGCAGTACTTC.

This sequence joins TRBV6-1 and TRBJ1-5; 8 bases agree with TRBD1. The V segment lost 7 bases and the J segment 7 bases; nucleotides outside the gene matches: 6. The CDR3 runs to 13 residues. CDR1 and CDR2 from the germline V gene are MNHNS and SASEGT. CDR3 bases: TGTGCCAGCACCCCACAGGGGGGGCAGCCCCAGCATTTT. Translated: CASTPQGGQPQHF.

This clone was observed a single time. The gene calls are TRBV19 and TRBJ2-4; D unresolved. This CDR3 has 16 residues. CDR1 is LNHDA and CDR2 is SQIVND in the germline V gene (reference sequence). Trimming removed 5 bases at V and 0 bases at J, with 14 bases between. CDR3 nucleotides: TGTGCCAGTAGTGCCCCTCCCCCTCTAGCCAAAAACATTCAGTACTTC. This sequence encodes CASSAPPPLAKNIQYF.

The J gene is TRBJ1-3, the V gene TRBV13; TRBD1 is a possible D gene (5 bases). This CDR3 comprises 15 residues. V was clipped by 5 bases and J by 3 bases, with 14 bases between them. CDR1 and CDR2 (germline): PRHDT, FYEKMQ (reference sequence). The chain's CDR3 is CASSRPGLLGNTIYF. CDR3 coding DNA: TGTGCCAGCAGCCGACCGGGACTTCTTGGAAACACCATATATTTT.

The V call is TRBV10-1, the J call TRBJ2-2; D remains unclear. CDR1 and CDR2 (germline): WNHNN, SYGVQD (reference sequence). The ends were cut back, 5 bases at V and 6 bases at J, with 10 bases in the middle. CDR3 length: 13 residues. Here the CDR3 reads CASSTHGAGELFF. In DNA form, the CDR3 reads TGCGCCAGCAGTACCCACGGCGCCGGGGAGCTGTTTTTT.

This chain uses TRBV7-6 with TRBJ2-2; tentative D call: TRBD1 (5 bases). V was cut by 10 bases and J by 4 bases, with 13 bases left in between. CDR1 and CDR2 from the germline V gene are SGHVS and FNYEAQ. The CDR3 consists of 13 residues. CDR3 nucleotides: TGTGCCATTCACAGGCGAAGCACCGGGGAGCTGTTTTTT. It encodes CAIHRRSTGELFF.